The clone carrying this TCR beta chain came up once. The target antigen is unknown. The sample belongs to a study of T-cell memory formation after mild COVID-19. Study-wide background: The TCR clusters were mostly specific to one donor. Regarding the study as a whole: Clones contracting across day 15 to 85 had a balanced CD4/CD8 profile; later expanding clones leaned CD4+. CM and EM subsets held most contracting CD4+ clones; EMRA held CD8+ ones.

TCRdb fed the 5' RACE reads into MiXCR, producing one record per CDR3 protein. The sample holds roughly 550,000 distinct CDR3 sequences, around 20% seen once. V was pared by 8 bases and J by 0 bases, with 11 bases between. This CDR3 has 14 residues. Germline V gives CDR1 MNHEY, CDR2 SVGEGT. Sample: PBMCs or a T cell subset sorted from them (not recorded which). The clonotype originates from an adult woman who had mild COVID-19 (a few samples of this study predate the infection). Cell type and time point are not known. This chain links TRBV6-2 or TRBV6-3 with TRBJ2-1; D is perhaps TRBD2 (5 bases). This CDR3 reads CASRSGPSYNEQFF. CDR3 nucleotide sequence: TGTGCCAGCCGGAGCGGTCCCTCCTACAATGAGCAGTTCTTC.